A single sample gave rise to the 12 T cell receptor beta chains below, sequenced in a study of OX40 agonist ivuxolimab in advanced cancers. Clones were read by immunoSEQ multiplex PCR, and TCRdb kept only the in-frame ones, dropping some. Of tens of thousands of clones listed, 86% are singletons. Sequenced material: CD4+ or CD8+ T cells sorted from blood, taken in a trial of the OX40 agonist ivuxolimab. The origin of the receptors is an adult with an advanced solid tumor such as melanoma, head and neck, liver or kidney cancer.

This chain links TRBV19 with TRBJ1-3; no definite D call. The CDR3 covers 16 residues. Germline CDR1 is LNHDA and CDR2 is SQIVND (reference sequence). V was clipped by 3 bases and J by 0 bases, with 12 bases between them. The CDR3 here is CASSMRSPSSGNTIYF. CDR3 DNA: TGTGCCAGTAGTATGAGGAGCCCGTCCTCTGGAAACACCATATATTTT.

This chain uses TRBV10-3 with TRBJ2-3, with D perhaps matching TRBD2 (7 bases). Trimming removed 4 bases at V and 7 bases at J, with 12 bases between. Germline CDR1 ENHRY, CDR2 SYGVKD. The CDR3 loop spans 13 amino acids. The CDR3 region is CAISVGGANTQYF. DNA for the CDR3: TGTGCCATCAGTGTTGGGGGGGCAAATACGCAGTATTTT.

The chain joins TRBV19 to TRBJ1-5; 8 positions match TRBD1. The CDR3 is made up of 14 amino acids. Looked up from germline, CDR1 is LNHDA and CDR2 is SQIVND (reference sequence). The V segment lost 3 bases and the J segment 9 bases; nucleotides outside the gene matches: 7. The CDR3 DNA sequence: TGTGCCAGTAGTATGAGGGGCAGGGGGCCGCCCCAGCATTTT. This sequence encodes CASSMRGRGPPQHF. Supplemented by reference TRBV19 and TRBJ1-5, the full variable domain reads DGGITQSPKYLFRKEGQNVTLSCEQNLNHDAMYWYRQDPGQGLRLIYYSQIVNDFQKGDIAEGYSVSREKKESFPLTVTSAQKNPTAFYLCASSMRGRGPPQHFGDGTRLSIL.

This sequence joins TRBV19 and TRBJ1-2, with TRBD1 identical over 7 bases. This CDR3 has 14 amino acids. V lost 5 bases and J lost 2; bases outside the gene matches: 5. CDR1 LNHDA and CDR2 SQIVND come from the germline V gene (reference sequence). The CDR3 region has the DNA TGTGCCAGTAGTCCCGAGGACAGGAACTATGGCTACACCTTC. Protein sequence: CASSPEDRNYGYTF.

V usage is TRBV7-6 and J usage is TRBJ2-5, with 9 nucleotides matching TRBD2. Losses at the gene ends were 6 bases for V and 3 bases for J; bases not matched to a gene: 11. The germline V gene has CDR1 SGHVS and CDR2 FNYEAQ. The CDR3 runs 16 residues. CDR3 nucleotides: TGTGCCAGCAGTTCAGAGGCGACTAGCGGAGAAGAGACCCAGTACTTC. Amino acids: CASSSEATSGEETQYF.

This CDR3 is CASSYFRARDTQYF. In DNA, the CDR3 is TGTGCCAGCAGTTACTTCAGGGCTCGGGATACGCAGTATTTT. This chain uses TRBV6-5 with TRBJ2-3; a weak D match, TRBD1 (5 bases). Trimming cost V 1 base and J 6 bases, with 11 bases left between them. CDR1 and CDR2 from the germline V gene are MNHEY and SVGAGI. The CDR3 consists of 14 residues.

By frequency in the sample, this clone is medium-sized. The chain recombines TRBV2 with TRBJ2-7; D is unclear. Germline V gene lookup returns CDR1 SNHLY and CDR2 FYNNEI. The length of the CDR3 is 12 residues. The ends were cut back, 6 bases at V and 4 bases at J, with 10 bases in the middle. The CDR3 DNA is TGTGCCAGCAGGGCCAGCTTGTACGAGCAGTACTTC. Amino acid sequence: CASRASLYEQYF.

The CDR3 DNA sequence: TGTGCCAGCAGCTTGCATAGGGGGACTTTCTTT. Its protein product is CASSLHRGTFF. V is TRBV7-8 and J is TRBJ1-1; D might be TRBD1 (6 bases). Germline V CDR1 and CDR2: SGHVS, FQNEAQ. This CDR3 region has 11 residues. V lost 3 bases and J lost 12, with 11 bases in between.

The chain links TRBV29-1 to TRBJ2-5; D might be TRBD2 (7 bases). V was cut by 6 bases and J by 5 bases, with 22 bases left in between. This CDR3 has 15 amino acids. Germline V gene sequence: CDR1 SQVTM, CDR2 ANQGSEA. CDR3: CSVYPPGGRLETQYF. Written as DNA, the CDR3 is TGCAGCGTCTACCCCCCCGGGGGGCGGTTGGAGACCCAGTACTTC.

V usage is TRBV30 and J usage is TRBJ2-7; D might be TRBD1 or TRBD2, each matching 5 bases. This CDR3 contains 15 residues. Trimming cost V 0 bases and J 3 bases, with 15 bases left between them. In germline, CDR1 is GTSNPN, CDR2 SVGIG (reference sequence). This chain's CDR3 is CAWSVMTRGFYEQYF. CDR3 DNA sequence: TGTGCCTGGAGTGTAATGACGAGGGGTTTCTACGAGCAGTACTTC.

The chain carries TRBV7-9 and TRBJ1-5, with TRBD1 matching 7 bases. V gave up 5 bases and J gave up 2 bases; unmatched junction bases: 3. The CDR3 is made up of 14 amino acids. CDR1 and CDR2 (germline): SEHNR, FQNEAQ (reference sequence). The CDR3 nucleotides read TGTGCCAGCAGCCCAGACAGGGGCAATCAGCCCCAGCATTTT. Its translation: CASSPDRGNQPQHF.

The chain joins TRBV11-2 to TRBJ1-4, with unresolved D. The CDR3 length is 16 residues. The germline gives CDR1 SGHAT, CDR2 FQNNGV. Trimming removed 1 base at V and 0 bases at J, with 9 bases between. As DNA, the CDR3 is TGTGCCAGCAGCTTAGGCAGGTTCGCAACTAATGAAAAACTGTTTTTT. It encodes CASSLGRFATNEKLFF.